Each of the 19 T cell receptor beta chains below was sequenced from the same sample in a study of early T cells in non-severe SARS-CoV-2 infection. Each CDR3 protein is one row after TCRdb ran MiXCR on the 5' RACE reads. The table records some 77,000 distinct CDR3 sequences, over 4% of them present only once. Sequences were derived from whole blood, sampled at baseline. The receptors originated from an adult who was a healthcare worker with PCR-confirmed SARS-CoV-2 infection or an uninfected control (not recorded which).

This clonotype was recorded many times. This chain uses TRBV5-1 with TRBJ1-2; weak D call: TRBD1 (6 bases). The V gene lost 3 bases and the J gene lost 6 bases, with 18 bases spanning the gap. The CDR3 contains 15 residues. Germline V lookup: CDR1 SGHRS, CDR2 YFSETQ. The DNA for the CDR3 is TGCGCCAGCAGCTCCACCAGGGGATTCGGGCATGGCTACACCTTC. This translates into CASSSTRGFGHGYTF. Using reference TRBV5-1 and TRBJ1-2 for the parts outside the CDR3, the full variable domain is KAGVTQTPRYLIKTRGQQVTLSCSPISGHRSVSWYQQTPGQGLQFLFEYFSETQRNKGNFPGRFSGRQFSNSRSEMNVSTLELGDSALYLCASSSTRGFGHGYTFGSGTRLTVV.

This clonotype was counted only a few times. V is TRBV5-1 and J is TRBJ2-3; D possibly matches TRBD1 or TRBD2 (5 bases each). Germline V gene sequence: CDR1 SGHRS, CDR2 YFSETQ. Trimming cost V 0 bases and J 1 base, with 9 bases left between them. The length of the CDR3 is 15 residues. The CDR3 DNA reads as TGCGCCAGCAGCTTGGACGGGACCGGCACAGATACGCAGTATTTT. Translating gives CASSLDGTGTDTQYF.

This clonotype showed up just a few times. DNA of the CDR3: TGTGCCAGCATATATCAGGGGGCGCTTGGGGATGGCTACACCTTC. This codes for CASIYQGALGDGYTF. This rearrangement joins TRBV6-6 to TRBJ1-2; TRBD1 aligns across 8 bases. This CDR3 comprises 15 residues. With V trimmed by 7 bases and J by 6 bases, 13 bases remained unmatched. Germline V gene sequence: CDR1 MNHNY, CDR2 SVGAGI (reference sequence).

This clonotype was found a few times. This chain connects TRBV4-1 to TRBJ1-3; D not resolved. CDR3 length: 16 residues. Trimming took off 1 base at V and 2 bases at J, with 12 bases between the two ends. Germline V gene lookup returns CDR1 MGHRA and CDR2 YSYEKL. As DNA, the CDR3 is TGCGCCAGCAGCCAAGGCAACCGGGAACCTGGAAACACCATATATTTT. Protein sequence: CASSQGNREPGNTIYF.

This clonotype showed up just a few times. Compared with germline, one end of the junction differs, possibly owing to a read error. CDR3 DNA sequence: TGTGTCAGCAGCCCCAAGGGGACTATCGATCAAGAGACCCAGTACTTC. Translation: CVSSPKGTIDQETQYF. The chain has TRBV7-8 and TRBJ2-5, with TRBD2 identical over 7 bases. Germline CDR1 is SGHVS and CDR2 is FQNEAQ. The CDR3 totals 16 residues. The whole variable domain, filled in from reference TRBV7-8 and TRBJ2-5, reads GAGVSQSPRYKVAKRGQDVALRCDPISGHVSLFWYQQALGQGPEFLTYFQNEAQLDKSGLPSDRFFAERPEGSVSTLKIQRTQQEDSAVYLCVSSPKGTIDQETQYFGPGTRLLVL.

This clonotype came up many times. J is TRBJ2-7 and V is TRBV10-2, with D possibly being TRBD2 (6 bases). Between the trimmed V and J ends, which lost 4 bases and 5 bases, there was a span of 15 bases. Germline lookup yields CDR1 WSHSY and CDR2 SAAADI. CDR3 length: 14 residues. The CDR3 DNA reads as TGCGCCAGCAGTGTTCCGGGAGCTCGAAACGAGCAGTACTTC. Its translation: CASSVPGARNEQYF.

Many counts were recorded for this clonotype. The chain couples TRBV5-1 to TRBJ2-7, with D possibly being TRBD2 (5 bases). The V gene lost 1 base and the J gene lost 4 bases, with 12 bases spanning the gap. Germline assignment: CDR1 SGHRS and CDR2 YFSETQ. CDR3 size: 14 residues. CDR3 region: CASSLSGRAYEQYF. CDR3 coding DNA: TGCGCCAGCAGCTTGTCGGGGAGAGCGTACGAGCAGTACTTC. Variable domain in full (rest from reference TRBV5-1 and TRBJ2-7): KAGVTQTPRYLIKTRGQQVTLSCSPISGHRSVSWYQQTPGQGLQFLFEYFSETQRNKGNFPGRFSGRQFSNSRSEMNVSTLELGDSALYLCASSLSGRAYEQYFGPGTRLTVT.

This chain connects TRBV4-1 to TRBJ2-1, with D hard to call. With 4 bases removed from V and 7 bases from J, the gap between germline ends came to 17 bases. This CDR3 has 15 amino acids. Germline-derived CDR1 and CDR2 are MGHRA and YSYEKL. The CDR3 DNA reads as TGCGCCAGCAGCCCCCCCGGGCAAGGAGATAATGAGCAGTTCTTC. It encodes CASSPPGQGDNEQFF.

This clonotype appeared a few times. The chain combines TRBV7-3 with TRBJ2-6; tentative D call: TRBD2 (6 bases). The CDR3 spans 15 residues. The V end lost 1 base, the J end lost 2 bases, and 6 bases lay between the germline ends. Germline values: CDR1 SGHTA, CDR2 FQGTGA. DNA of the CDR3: TGTGCCAGCAGCTTAAGGAGGGCTGGGGCCAACGTCCTGACTTTC. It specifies CASSLRRAGANVLTF. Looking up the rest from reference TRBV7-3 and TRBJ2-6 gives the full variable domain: GAGVSQTPSNKVTEKGKYVELRCDPISGHTALYWYRQSLGQGPEFLIYFQGTGAADDSGLPNDRFFAVRPEGSVSTLKIQRTERGDSAVYLCASSLRRAGANVLTFGAGSRLTVL.

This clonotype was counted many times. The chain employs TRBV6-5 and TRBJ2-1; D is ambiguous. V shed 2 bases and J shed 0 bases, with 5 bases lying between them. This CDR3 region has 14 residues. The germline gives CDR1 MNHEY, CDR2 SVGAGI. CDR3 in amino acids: CASSYTPSYNEQFF. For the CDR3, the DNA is TGTGCCAGCAGTTACACACCCTCCTACAATGAGCAGTTCTTC.

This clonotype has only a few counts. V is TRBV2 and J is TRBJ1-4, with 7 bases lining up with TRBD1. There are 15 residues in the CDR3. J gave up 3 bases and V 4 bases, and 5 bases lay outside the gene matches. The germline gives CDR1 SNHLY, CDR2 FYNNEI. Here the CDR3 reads CASSGDRVANEKLFF. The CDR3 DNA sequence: TGTGCCAGCAGTGGTGACAGGGTCGCTAATGAAAAACTGTTTTTT.

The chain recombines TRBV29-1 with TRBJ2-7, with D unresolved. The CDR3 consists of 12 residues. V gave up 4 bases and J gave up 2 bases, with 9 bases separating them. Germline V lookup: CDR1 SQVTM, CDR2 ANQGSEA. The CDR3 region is CSVVKETYEQYF. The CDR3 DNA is TGCAGCGTTGTCAAGGAGACCTACGAGCAGTACTTC.

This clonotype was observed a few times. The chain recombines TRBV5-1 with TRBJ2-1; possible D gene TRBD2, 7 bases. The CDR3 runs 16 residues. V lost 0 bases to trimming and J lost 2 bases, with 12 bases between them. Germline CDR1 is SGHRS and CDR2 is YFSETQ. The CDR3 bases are TGCGCCAGCAGCTTGGATTCGGGGGGCGCCTACAATGAGCAGTTCTTC. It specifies CASSLDSGGAYNEQFF.

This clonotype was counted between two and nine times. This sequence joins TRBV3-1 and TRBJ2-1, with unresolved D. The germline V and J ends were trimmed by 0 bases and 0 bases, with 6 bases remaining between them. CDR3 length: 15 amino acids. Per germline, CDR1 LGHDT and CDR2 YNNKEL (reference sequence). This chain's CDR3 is CASSQDLGSYNEQFF. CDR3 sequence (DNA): TGTGCCAGCAGCCAAGATTTGGGCTCCTACAATGAGCAGTTCTTC.

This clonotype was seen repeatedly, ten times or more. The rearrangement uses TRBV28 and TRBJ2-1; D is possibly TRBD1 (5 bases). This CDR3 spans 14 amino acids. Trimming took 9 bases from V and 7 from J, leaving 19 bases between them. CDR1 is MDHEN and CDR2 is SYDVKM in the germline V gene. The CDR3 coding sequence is TGTGCCAGTTCTCCTAAGGGGTCGAGGAATGAGCAGTTCTTC. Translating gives CASSPKGSRNEQFF. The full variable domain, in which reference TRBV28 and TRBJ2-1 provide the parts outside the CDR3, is DVKVTQSSRYLVKRTGEKVFLECVQDMDHENMFWYRQDPGLGLRLIYFSYDVKMKEKGDIPEGYSVSREKKERFSLILESASTNQTSMYLCASSPKGSRNEQFFGPGTRLTVL.

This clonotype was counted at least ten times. CDR3 loop: CASSRSNGSPLHF. As DNA, the CDR3 is TGTGCCAGCAGTCGGTCGAATGGTTCACCCCTCCACTTT. The chain employs TRBV6-5 and TRBJ1-6, with D unclear. The CDR3 contains 13 residues. Germline V gene lookup returns CDR1 MNHEY and CDR2 SVGAGI. V was trimmed by 5 bases and J by 9 bases, leaving 11 bases between them.

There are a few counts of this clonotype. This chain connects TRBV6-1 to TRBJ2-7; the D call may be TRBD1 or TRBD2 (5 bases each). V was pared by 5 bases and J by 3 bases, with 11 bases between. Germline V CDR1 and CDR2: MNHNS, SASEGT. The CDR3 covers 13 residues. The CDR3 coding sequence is TGTGCCAGCAGTTTCGGGGCCCGCTACGAGCAGTACTTC. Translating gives CASSFGARYEQYF.

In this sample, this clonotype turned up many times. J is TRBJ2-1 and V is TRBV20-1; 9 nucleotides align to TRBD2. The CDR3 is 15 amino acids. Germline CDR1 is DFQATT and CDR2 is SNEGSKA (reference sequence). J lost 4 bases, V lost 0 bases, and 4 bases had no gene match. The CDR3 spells CSARDLAGKYNEQFF. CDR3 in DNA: TGCAGTGCTAGAGATCTAGCGGGGAAGTACAATGAGCAGTTCTTC.

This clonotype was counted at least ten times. CDR3 region: CASSFDRVREQYF. The CDR3 nucleotides read TGTGCCAGCAGTTTCGACAGGGTGCGAGAGCAGTACTTC. The chain combines TRBV7-9 with TRBJ2-7, with TRBD1 identical over 7 bases. With V trimmed by 6 bases and J by 7 bases, 9 bases remained unmatched. Germline V gives CDR1 SEHNR, CDR2 FQNEAQ (reference sequence). The CDR3 length is 13 residues.